This is a list of T cell receptor beta chains from one sample in a study of blood T cell repertoires in COVID-19. Only in-frame clones appear in the TCRdb table, and some are missing; sequencing was by immunoSEQ multiplex PCR. The sample has 400,000 to 550,000 clones, 87% seen once. Sequenced input: PBMCs or T cells enriched from blood (not recorded which). Source of these receptors: a woman younger than 35 with acute COVID-19. The CDR3 runs from the conserved cysteine through the conserved F or W. A D gene is named only where the DNA matches it firmly. Expanded clones get a size class; other rows say once, few or many, or leave the size out.

j_gene: TRBJ2-5; d_gene: TRBD2; abundance: -; v_gene: TRBV10-2; CDR3nt: TGCGCCAGCAGAGCGGGGGGACAAGAGACCCAGTACTTC; CDR3aa: CASRAGGQETQYF
j_gene: TRBJ2-7; d_gene: TRBD1; abundance: -; v_gene: TRBV28; CDR3nt: TGTGCCAGCAGACCAGGGGGCTACGAGCAGTACTTC; CDR3aa: CASRPGGYEQYF
j_gene: TRBJ2-3; d_gene: -; abundance: -; v_gene: TRBV10-1; CDR3nt: TGCGCCAGCAGTGAGTCTGCCTACACAGATACGCAGTATTTT; CDR3aa: CASSESAYTDTQYF
j_gene: TRBJ2-1; d_gene: TRBD1; abundance: -; v_gene: TRBV6-4; CDR3nt: TGTGCCAGCAGTGACTCCTTCTTGGGACAGGGACGAAATGAGCAGTTCTTC; CDR3aa: CASSDSFLGQGRNEQFF
j_gene: TRBJ2-7; d_gene: -; abundance: -; v_gene: TRBV6-5; CDR3nt: TGTGCCAGCAGCTCGACTAGTAGCGAGCAGTACTTC; CDR3aa: CASSSTSSEQYF
j_gene: TRBJ2-3; d_gene: TRBD2; abundance: once; v_gene: TRBV29-1; CDR3nt: TGCAGCAGCTGGGGCGGGAGGGTGGATACGCAGTATTTT; CDR3aa: CSSWGGRVDTQYF
j_gene: TRBJ1-2; d_gene: -; abundance: -; v_gene: TRBV7-9; CDR3nt: TGTGCCTCAAAACGGTGGGGCTACGGCTACACCTTC; CDR3aa: CASKRWGYGYTF
j_gene: TRBJ1-2; d_gene: -; abundance: -; v_gene: TRBV19; CDR3nt: TGTGCCAGTAGTAGGCCAGGGAATAACTATGGCTACACCTTC; CDR3aa: CASSRPGNNYGYTF
j_gene: TRBJ1-4; d_gene: -; abundance: -; v_gene: TRBV18; CDR3nt: TGTGCCAGCTCACCTGGGGCAGGTGGGGAAAAACTGTTTTTT; CDR3aa: CASSPGAGGEKLFF
j_gene: TRBJ1-1; d_gene: -; abundance: -; v_gene: TRBV19; CDR3nt: TGTGCCAGTAGTATTTACAAAGACTCCGAAGCTTTCTTT; CDR3aa: CASSIYKDSEAFF
j_gene: TRBJ1-5; d_gene: -; abundance: -; v_gene: TRBV6-4; CDR3nt: TGTGCCAGCAGTGAAGCCCCTAGCAATCAGCCCCAGCATTTT; CDR3aa: CASSEAPSNQPQHF
j_gene: TRBJ2-5; d_gene: -; abundance: -; v_gene: TRBV10-3; CDR3nt: TGTGCCATCAGTGAGGAGGTCGGCGGCGGGACCCAGTACTTC; CDR3aa: CAISEEVGGGTQYF
j_gene: TRBJ2-5; d_gene: TRBD1; abundance: -; v_gene: TRBV15; CDR3nt: TGTGCCACCAGTATGAGGTGGGACAGCCAAGAGACCCAGTACTTC; CDR3aa: CATSMRWDSQETQYF
j_gene: TRBJ1-1; d_gene: TRBD1; abundance: few; v_gene: TRBV4-1; CDR3nt: TGCGCCAGCAGCCAACTACAGGGGGCCGACACTGAAGCTTTCTTT; CDR3aa: CASSQLQGADTEAFF
j_gene: TRBJ1-2; d_gene: TRBD1; abundance: -; v_gene: TRBV2; CDR3nt: TGTGCCAGCAGGAATATCCTCCGGGACAGCTATGGCTACACCTTC; CDR3aa: CASRNILRDSYGYTF
j_gene: TRBJ1-2; d_gene: -; abundance: few; v_gene: TRBV6-2/TRBV6-3; CDR3nt: TGTGCCAGCAGTTACTCGCCAGACGGGACTGATAATGGCTACACCTTC; CDR3aa: CASSYSPDGTDNGYTF
j_gene: TRBJ1-1; d_gene: -; abundance: -; v_gene: TRBV11-2; CDR3nt: TGTGCCAGCAGTTACTGGGGACAAGACAATGAAGCTTTCTTT; CDR3aa: CASSYWGQDNEAFF
j_gene: TRBJ2-2; d_gene: -; abundance: -; v_gene: TRBV4-3; CDR3nt: TGCGCCAGCAGCCAAGATCTAATCGGGGCCGGGGAGCTGTTTTTT; CDR3aa: CASSQDLIGAGELFF
j_gene: TRBJ2-1; d_gene: TRBD2; abundance: -; v_gene: TRBV19; CDR3nt: TGTGCCAGTACCCAGACTAGCGGGGGATACAATGAGCAGTTCTTC; CDR3aa: CASTQTSGGYNEQFF
j_gene: TRBJ2-7; d_gene: TRBD1; abundance: -; v_gene: TRBV27; CDR3nt: TGTGCCAGCAGTCCGGGACAGGGGTTTCTCGAGCAGTACTTC; CDR3aa: CASSPGQGFLEQYF
j_gene: TRBJ2-7; d_gene: -; abundance: -; v_gene: TRBV5-1; CDR3nt: TGCGCCAGCAGCTTCACTAACTCCTACGAGCAGTACTTC; CDR3aa: CASSFTNSYEQYF
j_gene: TRBJ2-5; d_gene: TRBD2; abundance: -; v_gene: TRBV10-3; CDR3nt: TGTGCCATCAGTGAGCGGGGCGGGGAGGGCGACCAAGAGACCCAGTACTTC; CDR3aa: CAISERGGEGDQETQYF
j_gene: TRBJ2-2; d_gene: TRBD2; abundance: many; v_gene: TRBV7-9; CDR3nt: TGTGCCAGCAGCTCCACCGGGGGGGCGTCCGGGGAGCTGTTTTTT; CDR3aa: CASSSTGGASGELFF
j_gene: TRBJ1-5; d_gene: -; abundance: -; v_gene: TRBV15; CDR3nt: TGTGCCACCAGCAGAGATGTCGGACAGACTAGCAATCAGCCCCAGCATTTT; CDR3aa: CATSRDVGQTSNQPQHF
j_gene: TRBJ1-3; d_gene: -; abundance: -; v_gene: TRBV2; CDR3nt: TGTGCCAGCAAACCCATGGACAGCGGAAACACCATATATTTT; CDR3aa: CASKPMDSGNTIYF